This passage covers 14 T cell receptor beta chains from one sample sequenced in a study of high-grade serous ovarian cancer treatment subgroups. Tumor samples were taken before definitive surgery or chemotherapy. Data came from immunoSEQ multiplex PCR; TCRdb stores just in-frame clones and leaves some out. The table has 2,500 to 3,000 clones, 72% seen once. Material for sequencing was tumor tissue. Receptors were obtained from a human donor with high-grade serous ovarian cancer.

Comment on this clone: One end of the junction varies from germline; a read error may be responsible. The chain has TRBV7-2 and TRBJ1-6; D is ambiguous. Per the germline V gene, CDR1 is SGHTA and CDR2 is FQGNSA. CDR3 size: 17 residues. The CDR3 spells CASSPSPQARHNSPPHF. CDR3 DNA: TGTGCCAGCAGCCCTTCGCCCCAGGCCCGTCATAATTCACCCCCCCACTTT.

This chain connects TRBV6-1 to TRBJ2-7; 10 bases fit TRBD2. The germline V gene encodes CDR1 MNHNS and CDR2 SASEGT. This CDR3 comprises 15 residues. Germline trimming cut 2 bases from V and 2 bases from J; bases unmatched to any gene: 3. Here the CDR3 DNA reads TGTGCCAGCAGTGAACTAGCGGGGGCCACCTACGAGCAGTACTTC. This codes for CASSELAGATYEQYF.

The genes are TRBV27 and TRBJ2-5; 7 positions agree with TRBD1. Germline CDR1 reads MNHEY; CDR2 reads SMNVEV (reference sequence). V trimming: 3 bases; J trimming: 10 bases; junction bases outside the gene matches: 17. This CDR3 spans 16 amino acids. The chain's CDR3 is CASSLLPGQPLSDQYF. In DNA form, the CDR3 reads TGTGCCAGCAGTTTGCTCCCGGGACAGCCCCTCAGTGACCAGTACTTC.

This clone was found a few times. The chain employs TRBV11-3 and TRBJ1-2; no definite D call. There are 11 residues in the CDR3. Germline lookup yields CDR1 SGHNT and CDR2 YENEEA. V was cut by 5 bases and J by 6 bases, with 7 bases left in between. The DNA of the CDR3 is TGTGCCAGCAGCCTTTATAATGGCTACACCTTC. It specifies CASSLYNGYTF. The variable domain in full, with the rest retrieved from reference TRBV11-3 and TRBJ1-2, is EAGVVQSPRYKIIEKKQPVAFWCNPISGHNTLYWYLQNLGQGPELLIRYENEEAVDDSQLPKDRFSAERLKGVDSTLKIQPAELGDSAVYLCASSLYNGYTFGSGTRLTVV.

The gene calls are TRBV6-5 and TRBJ1-5; a possible D gene is TRBD1 (6 bases). The CDR3 is made up of 15 amino acids. Germline V lookup: CDR1 MNHEY, CDR2 SVGAGI. The V end was cut by 2 bases, the J end by 9 bases, with 17 bases between. This chain's CDR3 is CASSYTGGPGGPQHF. The CDR3 nucleotides are TGTGCCAGCAGTTACACGGGGGGCCCAGGAGGGCCCCAGCATTTT.

This clone was seen just once. The chain joins TRBV5-4 to TRBJ2-7, with D perhaps matching TRBD1 (5 bases). The CDR3 covers 12 residues. CDR1 SGHNT and CDR2 YYREEE come from the germline V gene (reference sequence). Trimming cost V 2 bases and J 3 bases, with 6 bases left between them. CDR3 sequence reads: CASSLGHYEQYF. The DNA for the CDR3 is TGTGCCAGCAGCTTAGGACACTACGAGCAGTACTTC.

The V and J genes are TRBV4-1 and TRBJ1-5; TRBD1 aligns across 8 bases. V shed 3 bases and J 4 bases; nucleotides not matched to a gene: 5. CDR3 length: 15 amino acids. CDR1 is MGHRA and CDR2 is YSYEKL in the germline V gene. The CDR3 DNA sequence: TGCGCCAGCAGCCACGGGACAGGTGTGAATCAGCCCCAGCATTTT. Translation gives CASSHGTGVNQPQHF.

This chain joins TRBV7-2 and TRBJ2-3, with D tentatively TRBD2 (7 bases). The germline V and J ends were trimmed by 8 bases and 1 base, with 19 bases remaining between them. The CDR3 is 16 residues long. Germline CDR1 and CDR2: SGHTA and FQGNSA. The CDR3 DNA follows: TGTGCCAGCGCGAGGGGGGGGTCGTACGGCACAGATACGCAGTATTTT. Translated: CASARGGSYGTDTQYF.

The chain links TRBV10-1 to TRBJ2-5, with TRBD2 matching over 11 bases. The V and J ends lost 6 bases and 0 bases, in that order; junction bases with no gene match: 6. The CDR3 spans 16 residues. Germline-derived CDR1 and CDR2 are WNHNN and SYGVQD (reference sequence). The CDR3 DNA is TGCGCCAGCAGCCCCGGACTAGCGGGCCACCAAGAGACCCAGTACTTC. Translated, it gives CASSPGLAGHQETQYF.

The V and J genes are TRBV19 and TRBJ1-5; D is perhaps TRBD1 (5 bases). V lost 10 bases and J lost 5, with 12 bases in between. The CDR3 has 12 amino acids. From germline, CDR1 is LNHDA and CDR2 SQIVND (reference sequence). The CDR3 region has the DNA TGTGCCACAAGGGGTAAGGATCAGCCCCAGCATTTT. This translates into CATRGKDQPQHF.

J is TRBJ1-3 and V is TRBV25-1; D remains ambiguous. Trimming left V 5 bases short and J 0 bases short, with 8 bases between. The CDR3 contains 14 residues. Germline CDR1 MGHDK, CDR2 SYGVNS. The CDR3 loop is CASSLGSSGNTIYF. CDR3 DNA: TGTGCCAGCAGTCTCGGTAGCTCTGGAAACACCATATATTTT.

This clone appeared a few times. The DNA of the CDR3 is TGCGCCAGCAGTCCCGGACAGGGTAAGGATTCACCCCTCCACTTT. It codes for CASSPGQGKDSPLHF. The rearrangement joins TRBV10-1 to TRBJ1-6; 8 nucleotides align to TRBD1. Germline V gene sequence: CDR1 WNHNN, CDR2 SYGVQD (reference sequence). This CDR3 region has 15 residues. J was trimmed by 8 bases and V by 5 bases; bases with no gene match: 8.

The chain links TRBV7-2 to TRBJ2-1; 9 bases align to TRBD2. The V gene's germline CDR1 is SGHTA and CDR2 FQGNSA. This CDR3 is 15 amino acids long. The ends lost 1 base at V and 9 bases at J; junction bases unmatched: 7. CDR3: CASSLGAAGGVEQFF. The CDR3 region has the DNA TGTGCCAGCAGCTTAGGGGCAGCGGGGGGTGTTGAGCAGTTCTTC. The full variable domain, with the rest looked up from reference TRBV7-2 and TRBJ2-1, is GAGVSQSPSNKVTEKGKDVELRCDPISGHTALYWYRQSLGQGLEFLIYFQGNSAPDKSGLPSDRFSAERTGGSVSTLTIQRTQQEDSAVYLCASSLGAAGGVEQFFGPGTRLTVL.

The chain combines TRBV6-6 with TRBJ2-7; 9 bases map to TRBD1. The germline gives CDR1 MNHNY, CDR2 SVGAGI (reference sequence). Losses at the gene ends were 5 bases for V and 5 bases for J; bases not matched to a gene: 10. CDR3 size: 15 residues. CDR3 nucleotides: TGTGCCAGCAGTCCCCCGGGACAGGGTAGTAACGAGCAGTACTTC. Translation gives CASSPPGQGSNEQYF.